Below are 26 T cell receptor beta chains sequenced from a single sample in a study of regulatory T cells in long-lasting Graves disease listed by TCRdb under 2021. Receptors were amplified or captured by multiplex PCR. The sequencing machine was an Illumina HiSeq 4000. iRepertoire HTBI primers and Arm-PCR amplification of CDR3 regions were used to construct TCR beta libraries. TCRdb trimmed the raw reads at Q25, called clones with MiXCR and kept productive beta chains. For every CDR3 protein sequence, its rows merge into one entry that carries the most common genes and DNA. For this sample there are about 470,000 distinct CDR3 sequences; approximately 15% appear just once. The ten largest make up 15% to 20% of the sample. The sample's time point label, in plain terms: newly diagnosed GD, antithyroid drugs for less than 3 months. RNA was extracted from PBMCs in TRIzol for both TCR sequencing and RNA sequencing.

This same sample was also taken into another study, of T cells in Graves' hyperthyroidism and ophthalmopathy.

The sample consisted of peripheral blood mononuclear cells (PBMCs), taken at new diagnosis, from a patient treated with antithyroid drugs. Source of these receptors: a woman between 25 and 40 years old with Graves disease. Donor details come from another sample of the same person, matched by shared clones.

CDR3 sequence: CATADARQIYNEQFF. Here the CDR3 DNA reads TGTGCCACCGCTGACGCTCGGCAGATCTACAATGAGCAGTTCTTC. V is TRBV24-1 and J is TRBJ2-1; D not resolved. V lost 9 bases and J lost 3, with 17 bases in between. The CDR3 is 15 amino acids. CDR1 and CDR2 (germline): KGHDR, SFDVKD.

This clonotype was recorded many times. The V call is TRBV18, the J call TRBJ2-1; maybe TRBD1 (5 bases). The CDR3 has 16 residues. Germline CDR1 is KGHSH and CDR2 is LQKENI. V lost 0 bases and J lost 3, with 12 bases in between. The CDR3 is CASSPPFNRYYNEQFF. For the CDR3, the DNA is TGTGCCAGCTCACCACCGTTCAACAGGTACTACAATGAGCAGTTCTTC.

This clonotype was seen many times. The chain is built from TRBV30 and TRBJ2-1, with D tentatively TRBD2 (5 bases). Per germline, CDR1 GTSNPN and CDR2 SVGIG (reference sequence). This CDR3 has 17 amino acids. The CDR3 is CAGPGGRTLSSYNEQFF. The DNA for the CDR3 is TGTGCTGGACCAGGAGGACGGACTTTGAGCTCCTACAATGAGCAGTTCTTC.

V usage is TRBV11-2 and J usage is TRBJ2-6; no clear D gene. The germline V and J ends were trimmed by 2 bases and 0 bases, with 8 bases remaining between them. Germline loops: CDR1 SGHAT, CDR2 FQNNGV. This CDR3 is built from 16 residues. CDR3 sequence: CASSLRVASGANVLTF. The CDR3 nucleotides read TGTGCCAGCAGCTTAAGAGTGGCCTCTGGGGCCAACGTCCTGACTTTC.

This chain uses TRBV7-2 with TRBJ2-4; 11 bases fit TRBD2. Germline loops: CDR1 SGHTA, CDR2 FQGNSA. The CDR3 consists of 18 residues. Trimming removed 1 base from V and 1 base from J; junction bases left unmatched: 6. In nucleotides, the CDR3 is TGTGCCAGCAGCTTAGTAGCGGGAGGGCCCAATGCCAAAAACATTCAGTACTTC. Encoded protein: CASSLVAGGPNAKNIQYF.

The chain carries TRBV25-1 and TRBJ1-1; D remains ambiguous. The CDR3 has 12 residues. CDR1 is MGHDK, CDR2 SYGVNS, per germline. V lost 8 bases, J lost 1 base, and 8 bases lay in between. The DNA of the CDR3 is TGTGCCAGCGACGCAGGGAACACTGAAGCTTTCTTT. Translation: CASDAGNTEAFF. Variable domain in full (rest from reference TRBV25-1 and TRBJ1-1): EADIYQTPRYLVIGTGKKITLECSQTMGHDKMYWYQQDPGMELHLIHYSYGVNSTEKGDLSSESTVSRIRTEHFPLTLESARPSHTSQYLCASDAGNTEAFFGQGTRLTVV.

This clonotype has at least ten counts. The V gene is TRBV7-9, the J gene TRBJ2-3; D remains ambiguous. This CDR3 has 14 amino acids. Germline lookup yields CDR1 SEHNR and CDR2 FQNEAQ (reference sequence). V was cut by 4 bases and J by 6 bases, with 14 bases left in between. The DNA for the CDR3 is TGTGCCAGCAGCTCAAACCAGGACCGGGATACGCAGTATTTT. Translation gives CASSSNQDRDTQYF.

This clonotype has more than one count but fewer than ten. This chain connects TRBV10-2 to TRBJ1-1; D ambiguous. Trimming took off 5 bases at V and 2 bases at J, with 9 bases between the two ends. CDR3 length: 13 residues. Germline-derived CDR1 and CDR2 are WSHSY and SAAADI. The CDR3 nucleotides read TGCGCCAGCAGTCCACCTACTAACACTGAAGCTTTCTTT. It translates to CASSPPTNTEAFF.

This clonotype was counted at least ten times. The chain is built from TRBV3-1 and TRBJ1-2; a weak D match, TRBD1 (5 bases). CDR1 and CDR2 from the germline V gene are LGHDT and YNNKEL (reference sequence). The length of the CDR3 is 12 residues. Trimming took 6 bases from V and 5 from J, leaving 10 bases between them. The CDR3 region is CASRNGHYGYTF. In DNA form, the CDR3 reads TGTGCCAGCAGGAACGGACATTATGGCTACACCTTC.

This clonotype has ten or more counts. The CDR3 protein is CAWMTPGIYGYTF. CDR3 DNA: TGTGCCTGGATGACGCCAGGGATCTATGGCTACACCTTC. This chain links TRBV30 with TRBJ1-2; D might be TRBD1 (5 bases). Germline loops: CDR1 GTSNPN, CDR2 SVGIG (reference sequence). The CDR3 has 13 amino acids. V lost 4 bases to trimming and J lost 4 bases, with 13 bases between them.

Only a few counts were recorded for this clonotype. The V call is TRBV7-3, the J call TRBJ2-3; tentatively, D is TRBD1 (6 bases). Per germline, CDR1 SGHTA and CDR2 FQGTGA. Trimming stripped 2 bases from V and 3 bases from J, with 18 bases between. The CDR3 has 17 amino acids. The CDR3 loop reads CASSLDSRGRETDTQYF. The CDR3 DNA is TGTGCCAGCAGCTTAGACTCCAGGGGCAGGGAAACAGATACGCAGTATTTT.

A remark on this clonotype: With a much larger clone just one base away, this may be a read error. Written as DNA, the CDR3 is TGTGCCTGGAGCTCAAGGGTCCAAGAGACCCAGTACTTC. The encoded protein is CAWSSRVQETQYF. The chain carries TRBV30 and TRBJ2-5, with unresolved D. Germline CDR1 is GTSNPN and CDR2 is SVGIG (reference sequence). The CDR3 is made up of 13 amino acids. V was shortened by 3 bases and J by 1 base, with 9 bases between the two germline ends.

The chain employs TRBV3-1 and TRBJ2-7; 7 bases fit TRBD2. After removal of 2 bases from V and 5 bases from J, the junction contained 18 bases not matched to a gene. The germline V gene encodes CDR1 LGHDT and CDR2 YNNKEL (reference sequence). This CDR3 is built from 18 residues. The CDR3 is CASSQSGRGSFSRNEQYF. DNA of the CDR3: TGTGCCAGCAGCCAAAGCGGCCGCGGGAGTTTCTCTCGCAACGAGCAGTACTTC.

The CDR3 reads CAWSVGQVTYGYTF. DNA of the CDR3: TGTGCCTGGAGTGTAGGGCAAGTTACCTATGGCTACACCTTC. The chain employs TRBV30 and TRBJ1-2; D not resolved. The CDR3 length is 14 residues. The germline gives CDR1 GTSNPN, CDR2 SVGIG (reference sequence). V shed 0 bases and J shed 4 bases, with 12 bases lying between them.

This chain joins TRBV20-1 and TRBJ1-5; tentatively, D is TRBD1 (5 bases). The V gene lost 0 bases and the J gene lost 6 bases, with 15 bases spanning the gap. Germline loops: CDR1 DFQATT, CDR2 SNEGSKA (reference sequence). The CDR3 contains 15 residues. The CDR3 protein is CSARDLGVGVQPQHF. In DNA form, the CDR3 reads TGCAGTGCTAGAGATCTGGGGGTAGGGGTTCAGCCCCAGCATTTT.

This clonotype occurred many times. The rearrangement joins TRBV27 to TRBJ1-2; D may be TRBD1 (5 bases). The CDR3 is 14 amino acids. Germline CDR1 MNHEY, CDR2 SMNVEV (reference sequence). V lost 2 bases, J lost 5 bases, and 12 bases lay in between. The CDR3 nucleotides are TGTGCCAGCAGTTTAGGGGCCAATCTATATGGCTACACCTTC. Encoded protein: CASSLGANLYGYTF.

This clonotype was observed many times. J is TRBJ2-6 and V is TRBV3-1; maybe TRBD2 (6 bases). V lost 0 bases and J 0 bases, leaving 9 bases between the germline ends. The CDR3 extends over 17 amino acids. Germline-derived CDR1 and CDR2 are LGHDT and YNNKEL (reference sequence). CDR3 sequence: CASSQDGRGSGANVLTF. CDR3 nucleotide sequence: TGTGCCAGCAGCCAAGATGGGCGGGGCTCTGGGGCCAACGTCCTGACTTTC.

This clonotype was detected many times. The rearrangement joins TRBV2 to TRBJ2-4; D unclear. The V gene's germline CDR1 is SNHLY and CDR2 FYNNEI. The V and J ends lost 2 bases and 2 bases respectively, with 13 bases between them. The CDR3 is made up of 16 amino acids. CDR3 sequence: CASSELVQTPKNIQYF. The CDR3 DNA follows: TGTGCCAGCAGTGAACTTGTACAGACACCCAAAAACATTCAGTACTTC.

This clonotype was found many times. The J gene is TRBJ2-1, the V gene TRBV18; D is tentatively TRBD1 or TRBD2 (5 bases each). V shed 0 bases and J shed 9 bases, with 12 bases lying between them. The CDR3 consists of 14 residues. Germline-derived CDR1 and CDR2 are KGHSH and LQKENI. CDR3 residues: CASSPPVRGAEQFF. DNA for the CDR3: TGTGCCAGCTCACCACCGGTGAGGGGCGCTGAGCAGTTCTTC.

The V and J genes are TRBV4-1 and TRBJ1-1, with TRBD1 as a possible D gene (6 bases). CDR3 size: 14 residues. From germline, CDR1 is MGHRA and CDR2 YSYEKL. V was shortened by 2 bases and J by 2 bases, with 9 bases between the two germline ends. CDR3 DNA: TGCGCCAGCAGCCAAAGGACAGACAACACTGAAGCTTTCTTT. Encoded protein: CASSQRTDNTEAFF.

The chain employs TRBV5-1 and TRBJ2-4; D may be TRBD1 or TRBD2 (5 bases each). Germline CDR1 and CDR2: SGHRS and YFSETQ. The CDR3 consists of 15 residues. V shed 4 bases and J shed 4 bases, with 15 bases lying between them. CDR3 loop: CASSSLSGTKNIQYF. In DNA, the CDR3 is TGCGCCAGCAGCAGCCTTTCCGGGACGAAAAACATTCAGTACTTC. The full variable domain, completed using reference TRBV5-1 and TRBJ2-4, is KAGVTQTPRYLIKTRGQQVTLSCSPISGHRSVSWYQQTPGQGLQFLFEYFSETQRNKGNFPGRFSGRQFSNSRSEMNVSTLELGDSALYLCASSSLSGTKNIQYFGAGTRLSVL.

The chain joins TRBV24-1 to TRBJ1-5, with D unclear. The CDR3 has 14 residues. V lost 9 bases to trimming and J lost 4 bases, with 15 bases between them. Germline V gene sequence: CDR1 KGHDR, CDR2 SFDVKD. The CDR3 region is CATGSGSGNQPQHF. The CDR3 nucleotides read TGTGCCACCGGGAGCGGGTCTGGGAATCAGCCCCAGCATTTT.

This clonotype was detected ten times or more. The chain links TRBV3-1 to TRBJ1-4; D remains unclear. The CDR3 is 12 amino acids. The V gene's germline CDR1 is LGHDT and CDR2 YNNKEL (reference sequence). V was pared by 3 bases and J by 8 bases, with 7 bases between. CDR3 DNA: TGTGCCAGCAGCCAGGGTTGGGAAAAACTGTTTTTT. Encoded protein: CASSQGWEKLFF.

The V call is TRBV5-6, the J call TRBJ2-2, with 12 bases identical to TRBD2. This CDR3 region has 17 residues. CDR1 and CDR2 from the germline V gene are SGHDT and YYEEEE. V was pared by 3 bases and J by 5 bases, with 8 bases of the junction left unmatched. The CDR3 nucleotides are TGTGCCAGCAGCTATAAGCTAGCGGGAGGGCCTACCGGGGAGCTGTTTTTT. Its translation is CASSYKLAGGPTGELFF.

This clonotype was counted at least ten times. The CDR3 protein is CASSLPTAYEQYF. Here the CDR3 DNA reads TGTGCCAGCAGCTTACCTACCGCCTACGAGCAGTACTTC. The J gene is TRBJ2-7, the V gene TRBV7-9; D is unclear. V was pared by 2 bases and J by 2 bases, with 7 bases between. The CDR3 extends over 13 amino acids. CDR1 is SEHNR and CDR2 is FQNEAQ in the germline V gene (reference sequence).

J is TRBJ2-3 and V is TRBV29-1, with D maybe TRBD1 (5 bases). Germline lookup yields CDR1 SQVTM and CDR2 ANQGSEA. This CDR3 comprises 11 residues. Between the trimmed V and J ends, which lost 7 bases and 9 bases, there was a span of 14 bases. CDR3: CSELSGWTQYF. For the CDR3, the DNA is TGCAGCGAACTATCAGGGTGGACGCAGTATTTT.